A single sample is the source of the 23 T cell receptor beta chains below, sequenced in a study of technical replicates of blood from a few donors. This table comes from immunoSEQ multiplex PCR, and its TCRdb copy is limited to in-frame clones, with some not included. In the table there are approximately 16,000 clones, about 87% of which are singletons. The sample comprised PBMCs. The source is a human donor in good health.

The chain uses TRBV7-6 and TRBJ2-7; 10 positions match TRBD1. J lost 2 bases, V lost 0 bases, and 4 bases had no gene match. Per the germline V gene, CDR1 is SGHVS and CDR2 is FNYEAQ. The CDR3 has 16 amino acids. In DNA, the CDR3 is TGTGCCAGCAGCTTAGCGGGGGACAGGGGCGCCTACGAGCAGTACTTC. Translating it yields CASSLAGDRGAYEQYF.

The chain is built from TRBV18 and TRBJ2-1, with 12 bases identical to TRBD2. The CDR3 runs to 15 residues. In germline, CDR1 is KGHSH, CDR2 LQKENI. After removal of 3 bases from V and 8 bases from J, the junction contained 5 bases not matched to a gene. CDR3 residues: CASSPLTSGSHEQFF. DNA of the CDR3: TGTGCCAGCTCACCTTTGACTAGCGGGAGCCATGAGCAGTTCTTC. The full variable domain, completed using reference TRBV18 and TRBJ2-1, is NAGVMQNPRHLVRRRGQEARLRCSPMKGHSHVYWYRQLPEEGLKFMVYLQKENIIDESGMPKERFSAEFPKEGPSILRIQQVVRGDSAAYFCASSPLTSGSHEQFFGPGTRLTVL.

The chain uses TRBV2 and TRBJ2-2; D is perhaps TRBD1 (6 bases). Germline CDR1 and CDR2: SNHLY and FYNNEI. V dropped 4 bases and J dropped 5 bases, with 11 bases sitting between them. CDR3 length equals 14 residues. CDR3 residues: CASSAQGWTGELFF. The CDR3, as DNA: TGTGCCAGCAGTGCTCAGGGGTGGACCGGGGAGCTGTTTTTT.

V is TRBV5-1 and J is TRBJ2-1; TRBD2 matches 11 bases. This CDR3 is built from 17 residues. Germline values: CDR1 SGHRS, CDR2 YFSETQ. Germline trimming cut 2 bases from V and 1 base from J; bases unmatched to any gene: 5. DNA of the CDR3: TGCGCCAGCAGCTTCCAAGGACTAGCGGGTTCCTACAATGAGCAGTTCTTC. Protein: CASSFQGLAGSYNEQFF. Combining the CDR3 with reference TRBV5-1 and TRBJ2-1 gives the whole variable domain KAGVTQTPRYLIKTRGQQVTLSCSPISGHRSVSWYQQTPGQGLQFLFEYFSETQRNKGNFPGRFSGRQFSNSRSEMNVSTLELGDSALYLCASSFQGLAGSYNEQFFGPGTRLTVL.

The V call is TRBV19, the J call TRBJ2-3, with D tentatively TRBD2 (6 bases). V was trimmed by 4 bases and J by 5 bases, leaving 19 bases between them. The germline V gene encodes CDR1 LNHDA and CDR2 SQIVND (reference sequence). This CDR3 has 16 amino acids. The CDR3 loop reads CASSSTGGTGRDTQYF. The CDR3, as DNA: TGTGCCAGTAGTAGTACTGGGGGGACCGGGCGAGATACGCAGTATTTT.

V usage is TRBV5-4 and J usage is TRBJ2-1, with 9 bases lining up with TRBD2. Germline values: CDR1 SGHNT, CDR2 YYREEE (reference sequence). The CDR3 extends over 16 amino acids. V shed 0 bases, J shed 5 bases, and the junction held 6 bases outside the gene matches. The CDR3 DNA sequence: TGTGCCAGCAGCTTGGATATGGCGGGAGGGAACAATGAGCAGTTCTTC. This gives the protein CASSLDMAGGNNEQFF. The whole variable domain, filled in from reference TRBV5-4 and TRBJ2-1, reads ETGVTQSPTHLIKTRGQQVTLRCSSQSGHNTVSWYQQALGQGPQFIFQYYREEENGRGNFPPRFSGLQFPNYSSELNVNALELDDSALYLCASSLDMAGGNNEQFFGPGTRLTVL.

The chain uses TRBV27 and TRBJ1-6; 9 positions match TRBD1. The junction had 11 bases not matched to a gene; V was cut back by 5 bases and J by 6 bases. Looked up from germline, CDR1 is MNHEY and CDR2 is SMNVEV (reference sequence). The CDR3 is made up of 17 amino acids. In DNA, the CDR3 is TGTGCCAGCAGTAAGCAACAGGGGGCCAATTCTAATTCACCCCTCCACTTT. Translated: CASSKQQGANSNSPLHF.

By sample fraction, this clone is large. The rearrangement joins TRBV6-1 to TRBJ2-3; 10 bases are a match to TRBD2. V was pared by 3 bases and J by 1 base, with 4 bases of the junction left unmatched. Germline-derived CDR1 and CDR2 are MNHNS and SASEGT. CDR3 size: 16 residues. The CDR3: CASSDEAGGGTDTQYF. The DNA of the CDR3 is TGTGCCAGCAGTGATGAAGCGGGAGGGGGCACAGATACGCAGTATTTT.

The chain couples TRBV6-1 to TRBJ2-1; TRBD2 agrees at 9 bases. Germline V CDR1 and CDR2: MNHNS, SASEGT. V shed 4 bases and J 9 bases; nucleotides not matched to a gene: 10. The CDR3 extends over 15 amino acids. The CDR3 region is CASSALAGAIIEQFF. The CDR3 nucleotides are TGTGCCAGCAGTGCCTTAGCGGGAGCTATCATTGAGCAGTTCTTC.

The chain has TRBV11-2 and TRBJ1-3; D uncertain. Germline V gene lookup returns CDR1 SGHAT and CDR2 FQNNGV. V was cut by 0 bases and J by 0 bases, with 15 bases left in between. This CDR3 has 18 residues. CDR3 residues: CASSLDEAAANSGNTIYF. In DNA, the CDR3 is TGTGCCAGCAGCTTAGATGAGGCGGCAGCTAACTCTGGAAACACCATATATTTT.

This clone was seen only a few times. This chain joins TRBV30 and TRBJ1-2, with unresolved D. CDR3 length equals 14 residues. V was shortened by 4 bases and J by 4 bases, with 16 bases between the two germline ends. The germline gives CDR1 GTSNPN, CDR2 SVGIG (reference sequence). The CDR3 protein is CAWTSRYPGYGYTF. The CDR3 nucleotides are TGTGCCTGGACCTCTAGATACCCGGGCTATGGCTACACCTTC.

The CDR3 loop is CASNGGTPSYEQYF. Here the CDR3 DNA reads TGTGCCAGCAACGGCGGGACGCCATCCTACGAGCAGTACTTC. The chain recombines TRBV5-6 with TRBJ2-7; TRBD2 might be the D (6 bases). Germline loops: CDR1 SGHDT, CDR2 YYEEEE. This CDR3 comprises 14 residues. The germline V and J ends were trimmed by 6 bases and 1 base, with 14 bases remaining between them.

This clone was counted a few times. The chain has TRBV7-8 and TRBJ2-3, with 15 positions matching TRBD2. Germline lookup yields CDR1 SGHVS and CDR2 FQNEAQ. The V gene end was trimmed by 1 base and the J gene end by 3 bases; junction bases not matched to a gene: 5. The CDR3 totals 18 residues. CDR3 DNA sequence: TGTGCCAGCAGCTTAGGGACTAGCGGGAGGGCCATGACAGATACGCAGTATTTT. Its translation: CASSLGTSGRAMTDTQYF.

The CDR3 sequence is CASSGQGGETQYF. In nucleotides, the CDR3 is TGTGCCAGCAGTGGACAGGGGGGAGAGACCCAGTACTTC. The chain recombines TRBV6-1 with TRBJ2-5; 9 nucleotides agree with TRBD1. The germline CDR1 and CDR2 sequences are MNHNS and SASEGT. Unmatched junction bases numbered 1, after V lost 4 bases and J lost 4 bases. This CDR3 has 13 residues.

This clone was detected only once. This chain links TRBV19 with TRBJ1-2, with TRBD1 matching over 8 bases. The CDR3 consists of 15 residues. The germline V gene encodes CDR1 LNHDA and CDR2 SQIVND (reference sequence). Trimming took 2 bases from V and 6 from J; bases not matched to a gene: 8. CDR3 in DNA: TGTGCCAGTAGTATAACACAGGGGGGACCTGATGGCTACACCTTC. This codes for CASSITQGGPDGYTF.

V gene TRBV6-1 combines with J gene TRBJ2-1, with 7 bases that match TRBD1. Unmatched junction bases numbered 4, after V lost 8 bases and J lost 6 bases. Looked up from germline, CDR1 is MNHNS and CDR2 is SASEGT. This CDR3 spans 12 amino acids. The CDR3 sequence: CASQRGLNEQFF. As DNA, the CDR3 is TGTGCCAGCCAGAGGGGGCTCAATGAGCAGTTCTTC.

V gene TRBV5-1 combines with J gene TRBJ1-2; D unresolved. Trimming pared 2 bases from V and 4 bases from J, leaving 9 bases between. Germline V gene sequence: CDR1 SGHRS, CDR2 YFSETQ. The CDR3 loop spans 13 amino acids. CDR3 region: CASSFQDPYGYTF. The CDR3 DNA reads TGCGCCAGCAGCTTTCAGGATCCCTATGGCTACACCTTC. Variable domain in full (rest from reference TRBV5-1 and TRBJ1-2): KAGVTQTPRYLIKTRGQQVTLSCSPISGHRSVSWYQQTPGQGLQFLFEYFSETQRNKGNFPGRFSGRQFSNSRSEMNVSTLELGDSALYLCASSFQDPYGYTFGSGTRLTVV.

V and J are TRBV18 and TRBJ2-3; TRBD2 agrees at 12 bases. V dropped 3 bases and J dropped 5; count of bases not matched to a gene: 3. The CDR3 has 15 residues. Germline CDR1 reads KGHSH; CDR2 reads LQKENI. The CDR3 sequence is CASSPQGLAGDTQYF. The CDR3 DNA is TGTGCCAGCTCACCTCAGGGACTAGCGGGAGATACGCAGTATTTT.

The rearrangement joins TRBV9 to TRBJ2-5; TRBD2 matches at 14 bases. Germline trimming cut 8 bases from V and 7 bases from J; bases unmatched to any gene: 16. The CDR3 has 17 residues. The germline gives CDR1 SGDLS, CDR2 YYNGEE. This CDR3 is CARTGTSGSGAEGTQYF. DNA for the CDR3: TGTGCCAGGACGGGGACTAGCGGGAGCGGGGCAGAGGGGACCCAGTACTTC.

The chain has TRBV6-6 and TRBJ2-1, with 7 positions matching TRBD2. CDR3 size: 16 residues. Germline V CDR1 and CDR2: MNHNY, SVGAGI (reference sequence). J was trimmed by 1 base and V by 5 bases; bases with no gene match: 8. The CDR3 region has the DNA TGTGCCAGCAGTCAATACAGCGGGAAATCCTACAATGAGCAGTTCTTC. Its protein is CASSQYSGKSYNEQFF.

This clone appeared a few times. The chain has TRBV6-6 and TRBJ1-1; the match to TRBD1 covers 9 bases. The CDR3 loop spans 14 amino acids. CDR1 is MNHNY, CDR2 SVGAGI, per germline (reference sequence). After removal of 0 bases from V and 4 bases from J, the junction contained 0 bases not matched to a gene. CDR3 nucleotides: TGTGCCAGCAGTTACTCGACAGGGGGCACTGAAGCTTTCTTT. Translating gives CASSYSTGGTEAFF.

This chain joins TRBV7-2 and TRBJ2-3; the match to TRBD2 covers 10 bases. Germline V gives CDR1 SGHTA, CDR2 FQGNSA. With V trimmed by 3 bases and J by 1 base, 1 base remained unmatched. The CDR3 is 15 residues long. The CDR3, as DNA: TGTGCCAGCAGCTTGCTAGCGGGAGGCACAGATACGCAGTATTTT. Translation: CASSLLAGGTDTQYF. Together with reference TRBV7-2 and TRBJ2-3, the CDR3 gives the full variable domain: GAGVSQSPSNKVTEKGKDVELRCDPISGHTALYWYRQSLGQGLEFLIYFQGNSAPDKSGLPSDRFSAERTGGSVSTLTIQRTQQEDSAVYLCASSLLAGGTDTQYFGPGTRLTVL.

This chain links TRBV5-1 with TRBJ1-2, with D possibly being TRBD1 (5 bases). The CDR3 extends over 18 amino acids. Germline assignment: CDR1 SGHRS and CDR2 YFSETQ. Trimming cost V 3 bases and J 1 base, with 22 bases left between them. CDR3 sequence reads: CASSSRAGQSHINYGYTF. In DNA form, the CDR3 reads TGCGCCAGCAGCTCTCGAGCGGGGCAGTCCCATATTAACTATGGCTACACCTTC.